The 20 T cell receptor beta chains below come from one sample, sequenced in a study of blood T cell repertoires in COVID-19. This table comes from immunoSEQ multiplex PCR, and its TCRdb copy is limited to in-frame clones, with some not included. The profile shows about 300,000 clones, around 90% of them singletons. The sample consisted of PBMCs or T cells enriched from blood (not recorded which). These receptors all stem from a woman in her 30s who had recovered from COVID-19.

The chain is built from TRBV5-1 and TRBJ2-5; D gene ambiguous. Germline-derived CDR1 and CDR2 are SGHRS and YFSETQ. V was trimmed by 5 bases and J by 0 bases, leaving 8 bases between them. This CDR3 spans 13 amino acids. The CDR3 loop is CASSTRYQETQYF. In nucleotides, the CDR3 is TGCGCCAGCAGTACGAGGTACCAAGAGACCCAGTACTTC.

The rearrangement links TRBV10-3 to TRBJ2-3; TRBD2 might be the D (5 bases). Germline CDR1 reads ENHRY; CDR2 reads SYGVKD. V was pared by 4 bases and J by 4 bases, with 12 bases between. The CDR3 extends over 14 amino acids. CDR3 DNA sequence: TGTGCCATCAGTGGTACCCCGAGGGCAGATACGCAGTATTTT. It yields the protein CAISGTPRADTQYF.

This chain uses TRBV5-6 with TRBJ2-7; TRBD1 agrees at 9 bases. With V trimmed by 4 bases and J by 5 bases, 10 bases remained unmatched. Germline assignment: CDR1 SGHDT and CDR2 YYEEEE. CDR3 size: 15 residues. The CDR3 DNA reads TGTGCCAGCAGCCGTCCGGGACAGGGCGGCCACGAGCAGTACTTC. It specifies CASSRPGQGGHEQYF.

The chain is built from TRBV19 and TRBJ1-5, with 9 bases fitting TRBD1. Germline values: CDR1 LNHDA, CDR2 SQIVND (reference sequence). The CDR3 extends over 15 amino acids. The V gene end was trimmed by 6 bases and the J gene end by 2 bases; junction bases not matched to a gene: 5. The CDR3 is CASRTDRGGNQPQHF. The CDR3 bases are TGTGCCAGTAGGACGGACAGGGGAGGCAATCAGCCCCAGCATTTT. Filled out from reference TRBV19 and TRBJ1-5, the complete variable domain reads DGGITQSPKYLFRKEGQNVTLSCEQNLNHDAMYWYRQDPGQGLRLIYYSQIVNDFQKGDIAEGYSVSREKKESFPLTVTSAQKNPTAFYLCASRTDRGGNQPQHFGDGTRLSIL.

The chain joins TRBV18 to TRBJ2-1, with TRBD1 matching 11 bases. This CDR3 contains 14 residues. Germline values: CDR1 KGHSH, CDR2 LQKENI. With V trimmed by 4 bases and J by 9 bases, 5 bases remained unmatched. CDR3 residues: CASSQDRGLAEQFF. DNA of the CDR3: TGTGCCAGCTCACAGGACAGGGGGCTGGCTGAGCAGTTCTTC.

To note about this clone: In the same sample, other DNA sequences code for this CDR3. The chain joins TRBV9 to TRBJ2-7; possible D gene TRBD1, 7 bases. V lost 3 bases, J lost 1 base, and 8 bases lay in between. Looked up from germline, CDR1 is SGDLS and CDR2 is YYNGEE. This CDR3 has 13 amino acids. The CDR3 coding sequence is TGTGCCAGCAGCGCAGGGGGGTCCTACGAGCAGTACTTC. This codes for CASSAGGSYEQYF.

This chain's CDR3 is CASSEAQRRPQHF. Here the CDR3 DNA reads TGTGCCAGCAGTGAGGCCCAGCGACGGCCCCAGCATTTT. The V gene is TRBV6-1, the J gene TRBJ1-5; no firm D call. V shed 3 bases and J shed 9 bases, with 12 bases lying between them. CDR1 is MNHNS and CDR2 is SASEGT in the germline V gene. The CDR3 has 13 amino acids.

This rearrangement joins TRBV5-4 to TRBJ2-2; TRBD2 matches 14 bases. V dropped 4 bases and J dropped 3; count of bases not matched to a gene: 5. The CDR3 has 17 amino acids. Germline CDR1 reads SGHNT; CDR2 reads YYREEE (reference sequence). The CDR3 DNA reads TGTGCCAGCAGCCTACGGACTAGCGGGGGGTACACCGGGGAGCTGTTTTTT. As protein: CASSLRTSGGYTGELFF.

V usage is TRBV5-6 and J usage is TRBJ2-2, with D hard to call. V dropped 1 base and J dropped 3 bases, with 13 bases sitting between them. CDR3 length equals 16 residues. Germline CDR1 SGHDT, CDR2 YYEEEE. The CDR3 loop reads CASSLFRTRDTGELFF. For the CDR3, the DNA is TGTGCCAGCAGCTTGTTTCGCACCCGAGACACCGGGGAGCTGTTTTTT.

This clone was recorded a few times. The gene calls are TRBV19 and TRBJ1-2; 7 bases are a match to TRBD1. CDR1 is LNHDA and CDR2 is SQIVND in the germline V gene (reference sequence). V trimming: 5 bases; J trimming: 7 bases; junction bases outside the gene matches: 7. This CDR3 contains 13 residues. CDR3 residues: CASSLSGTAGYTF. The CDR3, as DNA: TGTGCCAGTAGTCTGTCCGGGACAGCTGGCTACACCTTC.

This rearrangement joins TRBV30 to TRBJ2-2; D call uncertain. Germline CDR1 and CDR2: GTSNPN and SVGIG (reference sequence). The germline V and J ends were trimmed by 7 bases and 0 bases, with 12 bases remaining between them. CDR3 size: 14 residues. The CDR3: CASQADTNTGELFF. The CDR3 DNA reads as TGTGCCTCCCAGGCAGACACGAACACCGGGGAGCTGTTTTTT.

This clone was counted once. The rearrangement joins TRBV4-3 to TRBJ1-1; D unresolved. CDR1 LGHNA and CDR2 YSLEER come from the germline V gene. This CDR3 is built from 14 residues. V was trimmed by 4 bases and J by 6 bases, leaving 15 bases between them. CDR3 amino acids: CASSPPQRASEAFF. CDR3 nucleotide sequence: TGCGCCAGCAGCCCCCCACAGCGGGCTTCTGAAGCTTTCTTT.

Only one count was recorded for this clone. This chain connects TRBV7-2 to TRBJ2-7, with D possibly matching TRBD1 (6 bases). The CDR3 totals 14 residues. Germline V CDR1 and CDR2: SGHTA, FQGNSA. With 3 bases removed from V and 6 bases from J, the gap between germline ends came to 15 bases. CDR3 loop: CASSFPWGPTEQYF. CDR3 nucleotides: TGTGCCAGCAGCTTCCCTTGGGGGCCTACCGAGCAGTACTTC. Full variable domain (missing parts from reference TRBV7-2 and TRBJ2-7): GAGVSQSPSNKVTEKGKDVELRCDPISGHTALYWYRQSLGQGLEFLIYFQGNSAPDKSGLPSDRFSAERTGGSVSTLTIQRTQQEDSAVYLCASSFPWGPTEQYFGPGTRLTVT.

This clone is a singleton in its sample. V gene TRBV2 combines with J gene TRBJ1-2; 9 bases map to TRBD1. CDR3 length equals 16 residues. V was pared by 6 bases and J by 0 bases, with 8 bases of the junction left unmatched. The germline V gene encodes CDR1 SNHLY and CDR2 FYNNEI. In nucleotides, the CDR3 is TGTGCCAGCAGCGCTGGACAGGGGATCCCTAACTATGGCTACACCTTC. Its protein product is CASSAGQGIPNYGYTF.

The chain couples TRBV11-2 to TRBJ1-2; D uncertain. This CDR3 contains 14 residues. Trimming took off 2 bases at V and 5 bases at J, with 12 bases between the two ends. Germline assignment: CDR1 SGHAT and CDR2 FQNNGV. CDR3 nucleotides: TGTGCCAGCAGCTTATTGGGAGCCAGTTATGGCTACACCTTC. Translating it yields CASSLLGASYGYTF.

Worth noting for this clone: This sample includes further DNA sequences coding for the same CDR3. This sequence joins TRBV28 and TRBJ1-1, with TRBD1 identical over 11 bases. CDR3 size: 16 residues. Germline CDR1 is MDHEN and CDR2 is SYDVKM. The trim removed 6 bases at V and 1 base at J, leaving 7 bases unmatched. The chain's CDR3 is CASSRTGGRGNTEAFF. In nucleotides, the CDR3 is TGTGCCAGCAGCCGGACAGGGGGCAGGGGGAACACTGAAGCTTTCTTT.

To note about this clone: This sample includes further DNA sequences coding for the same CDR3. CDR3 protein: CASSPRTGLNTEAFF. CDR3 DNA: TGTGCCAGCAGCCCGCGGACAGGGCTGAACACTGAAGCTTTCTTT. This chain uses TRBV9 with TRBJ1-1, with 8 bases aligning to TRBD1. Trimming at V came to 4 bases and at J to 0 bases, leaving 5 bases not matched to a gene. CDR3 length: 15 residues. Germline CDR1 and CDR2: SGDLS and YYNGEE.

The chain links TRBV20-1 to TRBJ2-3; D is unresolved. Germline loops: CDR1 DFQATT, CDR2 SNEGSKA (reference sequence). Trimming took off 6 bases at V and 0 bases at J, with 4 bases between the two ends. This CDR3 has 11 amino acids. The CDR3 DNA sequence: TGCAGTGCCACTAGCACAGATACGCAGTATTTT. It codes for CSATSTDTQYF.

The V and J genes are TRBV19 and TRBJ2-2; D might be TRBD1 (6 bases). CDR1 and CDR2 from the germline V gene are LNHDA and SQIVND (reference sequence). The CDR3 extends over 14 amino acids. Deletions cut 6 bases from V and 3 bases from J, with 11 bases between. DNA for the CDR3: TGTGCCAGTAGCGATACAGGGTACACCGGGGAGCTGTTTTTT. Translating gives CASSDTGYTGELFF.

The chain is built from TRBV15 and TRBJ1-2; no reliable D call. The V and J ends lost 5 bases and 4 bases respectively, with 14 bases between them. CDR3 length: 14 amino acids. The germline V gene has CDR1 LNHNV and CDR2 YYDKDF (reference sequence). The CDR3 nucleotides read TGTGCCACCAGCGCCCGAGGGTCCTCCTATGGCTACACCTTC. Protein: CATSARGSSYGYTF.